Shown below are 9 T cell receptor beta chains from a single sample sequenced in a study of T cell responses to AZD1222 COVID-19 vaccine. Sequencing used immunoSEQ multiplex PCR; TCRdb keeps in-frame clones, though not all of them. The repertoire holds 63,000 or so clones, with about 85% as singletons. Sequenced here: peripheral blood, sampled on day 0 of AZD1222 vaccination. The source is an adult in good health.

In DNA, the CDR3 is TGTGCCAGCAGCTTGGTGGGACAGAAAAACAAAAACATTCAGTACTTC. This encodes CASSLVGQKNKNIQYF. This chain links TRBV5-4 with TRBJ2-4, with 7 bases aligning to TRBD1. Germline V gives CDR1 SGHNT, CDR2 YYREEE (reference sequence). The length of the CDR3 is 16 residues. V gave up 0 bases and J gave up 3 bases; unmatched junction bases: 6.

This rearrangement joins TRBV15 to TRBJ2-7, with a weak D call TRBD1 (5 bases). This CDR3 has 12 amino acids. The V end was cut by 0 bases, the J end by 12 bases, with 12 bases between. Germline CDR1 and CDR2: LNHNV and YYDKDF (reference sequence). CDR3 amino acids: CATSRDRTGLYF. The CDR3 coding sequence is TGTGCCACCAGCAGAGATCGTACAGGCCTGTACTTC.

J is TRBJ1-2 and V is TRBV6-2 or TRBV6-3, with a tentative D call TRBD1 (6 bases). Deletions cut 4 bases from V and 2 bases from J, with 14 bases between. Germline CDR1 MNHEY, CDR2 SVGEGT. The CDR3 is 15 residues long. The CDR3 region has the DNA TGTGCCAGCAGTTCCAGGGGACGGGAGAACTATGGCTACACCTTC. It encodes CASSSRGRENYGYTF.

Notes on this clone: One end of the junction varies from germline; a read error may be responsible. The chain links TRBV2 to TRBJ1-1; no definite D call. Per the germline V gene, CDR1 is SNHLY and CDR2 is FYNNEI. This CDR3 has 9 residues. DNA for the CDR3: TGTGCCAGCAGTCCTAATCAAACCTTT. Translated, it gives CASSPNQTF.

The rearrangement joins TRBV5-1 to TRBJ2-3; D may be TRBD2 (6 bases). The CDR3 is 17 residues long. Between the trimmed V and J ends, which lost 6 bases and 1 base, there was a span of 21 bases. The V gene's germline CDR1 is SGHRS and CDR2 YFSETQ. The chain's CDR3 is CASTLGLWGGGTDTQYF. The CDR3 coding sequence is TGCGCCAGCACCCTGGGCCTATGGGGCGGGGGCACAGATACGCAGTATTTT.

The CDR3 region is CASSRLSTDTQYF. CDR3 DNA: TGTGCCAGCAGCCGGCTAAGCACAGATACGCAGTATTTT. This chain joins TRBV7-9 and TRBJ2-3; D ambiguous. The CDR3 totals 13 residues. Germline CDR1 and CDR2: SEHNR and FQNEAQ (reference sequence). V dropped 5 bases and J dropped 0 bases, with 6 bases sitting between them.

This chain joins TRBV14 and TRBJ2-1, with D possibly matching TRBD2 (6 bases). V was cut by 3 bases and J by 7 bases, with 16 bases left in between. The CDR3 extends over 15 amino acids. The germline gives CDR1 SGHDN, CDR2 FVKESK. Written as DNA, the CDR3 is TGTGCCAGCAGCCACCTAGGGACTGGACAAAATGAGCAGTTCTTC. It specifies CASSHLGTGQNEQFF.

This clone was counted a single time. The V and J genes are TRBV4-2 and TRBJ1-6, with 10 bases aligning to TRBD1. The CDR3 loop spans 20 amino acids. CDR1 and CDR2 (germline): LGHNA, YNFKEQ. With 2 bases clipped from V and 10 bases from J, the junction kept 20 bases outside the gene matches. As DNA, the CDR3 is TGTGCCAGCAGCCAATACCCGGTTTCAGGACAGGGGGGATCCAGGTCACCCCTCCACTTT. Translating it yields CASSQYPVSGQGGSRSPLHF.

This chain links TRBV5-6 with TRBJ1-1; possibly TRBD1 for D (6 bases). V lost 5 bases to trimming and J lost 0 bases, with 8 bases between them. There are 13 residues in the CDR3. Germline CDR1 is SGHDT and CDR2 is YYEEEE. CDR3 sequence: CASRGHLNTEAFF. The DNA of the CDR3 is TGTGCCAGCAGGGGACATCTGAACACTGAAGCTTTCTTT.